This TCR beta chain was captured by sequencing in a study of PD-L1 blockade in urothelial cancer. This clone turned up a few times. V was trimmed by 0 bases and J by 3 bases, leaving 6 bases between them. Germline V CDR1 and CDR2: MNHNS, SASEGT. The CDR3 has 13 residues. Profiled with immunoSEQ multiplex PCR; TCRdb holds only in-frame clones, not every one. The sample gives 43,000 or so clones, approximately 80% of which show up once; 15% to 20% is in the top ten. The time point: pretreatment peripheral blood. The sequencing here drew on PBMCs, taken around atezolizumab (anti-PD-L1) treatment. This rearrangement joins TRBV6-1 to TRBJ2-7, with no clear D. The source is a man aged 60 to 69 with urothelial cancer. CDR3 sequence reads: CASSEAGDYEQYF. The CDR3 nucleotides are TGTGCCAGCAGTGAAGCCGGAGACTACGAGCAGTACTTC.